This T cell receptor beta chain was identified during a study of blood T cell repertoires in COVID-19. Study context: Sites across the United States, Italy and Spain contributed samples from acute and convalescent COVID-19.

Germline V gene data show CDR1 as SEHNR and CDR2 as FQNEAQ (reference sequence). There are 12 residues in the CDR3. Deletions cut 1 base from V and 10 bases from J, with 7 bases between. Repertoires were generated with immunoSEQ multiplex PCR, while TCRdb's copy carries only in-frame clones and drops some. The sample has 130,000 or so clones, 88% seen once. Many counts were recorded for this clone. The sequenced sample consisted of peripheral blood. The receptor was derived from a man between 65 and 85 years old with active COVID-19. This sequence joins TRBV7-9 and TRBJ1-4, with D uncertain. The CDR3: CASSLEEGKLFF. CDR3 DNA sequence: TGTGCCAGCAGCTTAGAGGAGGGAAAACTGTTTTTT.